The 6 T cell receptor beta chains listed next were all sequenced from one sample in a study of blood T cell repertoires in COVID-19. Method: immunoSEQ multiplex PCR; TCRdb's copy keeps in-frame clones and lacks some. The top ten clones hold around 20% of a sample with about 70,000 clones, roughly 89% of them seen once. Material: peripheral blood. The receptors originated from an elderly woman with acute or convalescent COVID-19.

V and J are TRBV27 and TRBJ1-1; tentative D call: TRBD1 (6 bases). This CDR3 contains 15 residues. Germline CDR1 MNHEY, CDR2 SMNVEV (reference sequence). The ends were cut back, 5 bases at V and 0 bases at J, with 13 bases in the middle. The CDR3 DNA reads as TGTGCCAGCAGTCCGCGGACAGCCCTGAACACTGAAGCTTTCTTT. Its protein is CASSPRTALNTEAFF.

V gene TRBV28 combines with J gene TRBJ2-1, with D unresolved. Trimming cost V 5 bases and J 9 bases, with 11 bases left between them. Germline V gene data show CDR1 as MDHEN and CDR2 as SYDVKM. CDR3 length: 12 amino acids. CDR3 nucleotide sequence: TGTGCCAGCAGTCCCAAGCGCTTTGAGCAGTTCTTC. This encodes CASSPKRFEQFF.

V and J are TRBV20-1 and TRBJ2-7, with 8 positions matching TRBD2. Germline trimming cut 3 bases from V and 2 bases from J; bases unmatched to any gene: 6. Germline V gives CDR1 DFQATT, CDR2 SNEGSKA (reference sequence). The CDR3 sequence is 14 residues long. CDR3 DNA: TGCAGTGCTAGTGCCACGACTAGCGCCTACGAGCAGTACTTC. This gives the protein CSASATTSAYEQYF.

This clone was detected only once. The chain is built from TRBV28 and TRBJ2-2, with D possibly TRBD2 on 6 matching bases. The CDR3 spans 13 residues. V lost 8 bases to trimming and J lost 6 bases, with 13 bases between them. Germline CDR1 MDHEN, CDR2 SYDVKM. The CDR3 sequence: CASLRSGAGELFF. CDR3 coding DNA: TGTGCCAGCCTACGATCGGGGGCCGGGGAGCTGTTTTTT.

The genes are TRBV28 and TRBJ1-4, with a possible D match to TRBD1 (5 bases). V dropped 8 bases and J dropped 8 bases, with 15 bases sitting between them. The CDR3 runs to 13 residues. Germline CDR1 is MDHEN and CDR2 is SYDVKM. CDR3: CASGTQAREKLFF. CDR3 coding DNA: TGTGCCAGCGGGACTCAAGCTCGGGAAAAACTGTTTTTT.

This clone is a singleton in its sample. This chain uses TRBV9 with TRBJ2-7; 12 bases map to TRBD2. With 3 bases clipped from V and 4 bases from J, the junction kept 2 bases outside the gene matches. CDR3 length equals 14 residues. Looked up from germline, CDR1 is SGDLS and CDR2 is YYNGEE. The CDR3 sequence: CASSGGLAGYEQYF. For the CDR3, the DNA is TGTGCCAGCAGCGGGGGACTAGCGGGTTACGAGCAGTACTTC.